The source of this TCR beta chain is a study of T cell changes during pregnancy in multiple sclerosis. The data were produced by immunoSEQ multiplex PCR, yet TCRdb's version contains in-frame clones alone and is incomplete. The sample lists some 64,000 clones; approximately 90% were seen once. The germline V gene encodes CDR1 SSHAT and CDR2 FNYEAQ (reference sequence). The junction had 10 bases not matched to a gene; V was cut back by 5 bases and J by 5 bases. This CDR3 is 17 amino acids long. The sample here was peripheral blood, taken after pregnancy. The chain uses TRBV7-7 and TRBJ2-5, with 14 bases identical to TRBD2. This sequence was found in a female donor with multiple sclerosis, enrolled in a pregnancy study. CDR3 sequence reads: CASSITPGLAGEETQYF. The CDR3 DNA is TGTGCCAGCAGCATAACGCCGGGACTAGCGGGAGAGGAGACCCAGTACTTC.